This TCR beta chain derives from a study of tumor and adjacent non-tumor tissue in lung cancer. On this clonotype itself: Sequence at one end of the junction differs from germline and may be a read error.

No cell sorting was done before RNA was extracted from the tissue. The CDR3 totals 15 residues. Germline values: CDR1 SGHKS, CDR2 YYEKEE (reference sequence). A modified ARM-PCR protocol with three rounds of nested PCR amplified TCRbeta. TCRdb ran MiXCR on the multiplex PCR reads and lists one entry per CDR3 protein. The sample has 65,000 to 80,000 distinct CDR3 sequences; 55% to 85% are singletons. The source material was lung tumor tissue. The receptor was isolated from a man in his 60s with non-small cell lung cancer. The V call is TRBV5-5, the J call TRBJ1-5; 7 nucleotides agree with TRBD1. This CDR3 is CANSLVGGQPLPQHF. The CDR3 DNA reads as TGTGCCAACAGCTTGGTGGGGGGACAGCCGTTACCCCAACATTTT. The full variable domain, its missing parts supplied by reference TRBV5-5 and TRBJ1-5, is DAGVTQSPTHLIKTRGQQVTLRCSPISGHKSVSWYQQVLGQGPQFIFQYYEKEERGRGNFPDRFSARQFPNYSSELNVNALLLGDSALYLCANSLVGGQPLPQHFGDGTRLSIL.